These 2 T cell receptor beta chains originate from one sample sequenced in a study of shared clonotypes between healthy human individuals (dated by TCRdb to the early 2020s). The library was produced with the immunoSEQ multiplex PCR assay. As stored in TCRdb, this immuneACCESS dataset retains in-frame rearrangements with V and J assigned. A fraction of the clones does not appear; measured against another copy, unresolved V genes explain less than half of the discrepancy, and the remainder lacks a known reason. The sample table holds about 1 million clones, of which about 75% were seen once. The top ten clonotypes cover approximately 1.5% of the sample. Sequencing was done on a sample of memory CD4+ T cells sorted from blood. The intended sense of this specimen's cell subset or site label: CD45RA-negative fraction. These receptor sequences come from a man aged 18 to 35 in good health.

Written as DNA, the CDR3 is TGTGCCAGCAGCTCACTGACAGGGAACTATGGCTACACCTTC. Its translation: CASSSLTGNYGYTF. The V call is TRBV7-2, the J call TRBJ1-2, with 7 bases that match TRBD1. The junction had 4 bases not matched to a gene; V was cut back by 4 bases and J by 2 bases. This CDR3 is built from 14 residues. Germline values: CDR1 SGHTA, CDR2 FQGNSA.

The table lists this clone with a few counts. The CDR3 region is CASSSGTAYEQYF. Here the CDR3 DNA reads TGTGCCAGCTCATCCGGGACAGCCTACGAGCAGTACTTC. This chain uses TRBV18 with TRBJ2-7, with 7 bases identical to TRBD1. Trimming at V came to 5 bases and at J to 2 bases, leaving 3 bases not matched to a gene. From germline, CDR1 is KGHSH and CDR2 LQKENI. This CDR3 is 13 amino acids long.